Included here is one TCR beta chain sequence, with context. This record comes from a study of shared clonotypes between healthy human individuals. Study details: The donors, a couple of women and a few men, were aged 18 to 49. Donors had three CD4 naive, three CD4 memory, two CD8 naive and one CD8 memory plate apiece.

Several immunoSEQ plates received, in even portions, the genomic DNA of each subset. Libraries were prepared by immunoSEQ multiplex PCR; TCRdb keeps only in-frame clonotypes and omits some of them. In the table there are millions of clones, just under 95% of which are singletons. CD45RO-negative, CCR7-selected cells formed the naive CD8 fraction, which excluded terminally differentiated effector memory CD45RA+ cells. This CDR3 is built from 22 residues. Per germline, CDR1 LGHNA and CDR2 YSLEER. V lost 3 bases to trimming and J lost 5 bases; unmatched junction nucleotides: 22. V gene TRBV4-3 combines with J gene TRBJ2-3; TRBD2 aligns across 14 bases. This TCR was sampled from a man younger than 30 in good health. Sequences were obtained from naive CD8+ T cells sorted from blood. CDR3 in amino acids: CASSQYSGGTGLGLAGVDTQYF. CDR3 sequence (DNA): TGCGCCAGCAGCCAGTACTCCGGTGGGACAGGGCTGGGACTAGCGGGAGTAGATACGCAGTATTTT.